The 21 T cell receptor beta chains in this list originate from one sample, sequenced in a study of control samples from healthy donors and cancer patients. TCRdb's table, derived via immunoSEQ multiplex PCR, lists solely in-frame clones and lacks some. The profile covers approximately 45,000 clones, with 75% to 95% appearing a single time and around a fifth taken by the ten largest. The sample consisted of PBMCs. Receptors originate from a woman aged 40 to 50 with head and neck cancer.

The gene calls are TRBV5-1 and TRBJ2-1; weak D call: TRBD2 (6 bases). V lost 2 bases and J lost 7, with 16 bases in between. The length of the CDR3 is 15 residues. Germline loops: CDR1 SGHRS, CDR2 YFSETQ. The CDR3 here is CASSFDLASENEQFF. The DNA of the CDR3 is TGCGCCAGCAGCTTCGATTTGGCTAGCGAAAATGAGCAGTTCTTC.

V gene TRBV7-8 combines with J gene TRBJ1-4; a possible D gene is TRBD1 (5 bases). Germline V gene lookup returns CDR1 SGHVS and CDR2 FQNEAQ. With 1 base removed from V and 8 bases from J, the gap between germline ends came to 14 bases. CDR3 length equals 15 residues. The CDR3 sequence: CASSLEATGLEKLFF. As DNA, the CDR3 is TGTGCCAGCAGCTTAGAAGCTACGGGGCTAGAAAAACTGTTTTTT.

The gene calls are TRBV30 and TRBJ1-2; D is unresolved. The length of the CDR3 is 16 residues. Looked up from germline, CDR1 is GTSNPN and CDR2 is SVGIG (reference sequence). V gave up 2 bases and J gave up 2 bases, with 18 bases separating them. CDR3 bases: TGTGCCTGGAGTCCCCCCCAGAGAGGACGGAACTATGGCTACACCTTC. It encodes CAWSPPQRGRNYGYTF.

The rearrangement joins TRBV5-1 to TRBJ1-1, with D unresolved. With 0 bases removed from V and 0 bases from J, the gap between germline ends came to 12 bases. Germline CDR1 is SGHRS and CDR2 is YFSETQ. The CDR3 contains 16 residues. CDR3 bases: TGCGCCAGCAGCTTGGGAAAGGAGTCCGTGAACACTGAAGCTTTCTTT. As protein: CASSLGKESVNTEAFF.

This sequence joins TRBV2 and TRBJ1-2, with 7 bases identical to TRBD1. The germline gives CDR1 SNHLY, CDR2 FYNNEI. The trim removed 4 bases at V and 6 bases at J, leaving 2 bases unmatched. CDR3 size: 12 residues. CDR3 amino acids: CASSGTGDGYTF. The CDR3 bases are TGTGCCAGCAGTGGAACAGGGGATGGCTACACCTTC.

The rearrangement joins TRBV11-3 to TRBJ2-1; 7 positions agree with TRBD2. The ends lost 8 bases at V and 5 bases at J; junction bases unmatched: 18. Germline lookup yields CDR1 SGHNT and CDR2 YENEEA. This CDR3 is built from 17 residues. CDR3 nucleotides: TGTGCCAGCGGACAAGGGACCTTTTGGGGGGGGGACAATGAGCAGTTCTTC. This gives the protein CASGQGTFWGGDNEQFF.

The V call is TRBV18, the J call TRBJ1-6; 10 bases line up with TRBD1. J was trimmed by 7 bases and V by 0 bases; bases with no gene match: 0. The length of the CDR3 is 15 residues. Germline values: CDR1 KGHSH, CDR2 LQKENI. The CDR3 protein is CASSPPGQGNSPLHF. CDR3 sequence (DNA): TGTGCCAGCTCACCACCGGGACAGGGGAATTCACCCCTCCACTTT.

The chain has TRBV18 and TRBJ1-1, with TRBD1 identical over 10 bases. The CDR3 is 15 amino acids. The trim removed 3 bases at V and 4 bases at J, leaving 5 bases unmatched. Germline V lookup: CDR1 KGHSH, CDR2 LQKENI. The CDR3 region has the DNA TGTGCCAGCTCACCGAGACAGGGGGCAGTCACTGAAGCTTTCTTT. Amino acids: CASSPRQGAVTEAFF.

The chain couples TRBV6-2 or TRBV6-3 to TRBJ2-3, with D possibly matching TRBD1 (6 bases). V shed 5 bases and J shed 2 bases, with 20 bases lying between them. This CDR3 region has 17 residues. The germline CDR1 and CDR2 sequences are MNHEY and SVGEGT. This CDR3 reads CASSQDRSPPNTDTQYF. CDR3 nucleotide sequence: TGTGCCAGCAGTCAAGACAGGTCCCCACCAAACACAGATACGCAGTATTTT.

This chain uses TRBV28 with TRBJ1-5; tentatively, D is TRBD1 (6 bases). The CDR3 length is 15 residues. CDR1 MDHEN and CDR2 SYDVKM come from the germline V gene. V lost 2 bases to trimming and J lost 6 bases, with 14 bases between them. In DNA form, the CDR3 reads TGTGCCAGCAGTTTACACAGGGATTGGCCTCAGCCCCAGCATTTT. Encoded protein: CASSLHRDWPQPQHF.

This rearrangement joins TRBV7-9 to TRBJ1-2, with 9 bases lining up with TRBD1. Germline-derived CDR1 and CDR2 are SEHNR and FQNEAQ (reference sequence). The CDR3 loop spans 15 amino acids. V trimming: 5 bases; J trimming: 2 bases; junction bases outside the gene matches: 6. Written as DNA, the CDR3 is TGTGCCAGCAGCGCGCCCGGGACAGGGAACTATGGCTACACCTTC. Translating gives CASSAPGTGNYGYTF.

The V call is TRBV3-1 (or the pseudogene TRBV3-2), the J call TRBJ2-3; 9 bases match TRBD1. There are 17 residues in the CDR3. Germline-derived CDR1 and CDR2 are LGHDT and YNNKEL (reference sequence). V gave up 1 base and J gave up 4 bases; unmatched junction bases: 9. CDR3 protein: CASSQALGTGRSDTQYF. CDR3 coding DNA: TGTGCCAGCAGCCAAGCCCTCGGGACAGGGAGATCAGATACGCAGTATTTT.

The chain links TRBV6-2 or TRBV6-3 to TRBJ1-6, with D tentatively TRBD1 (5 bases). The CDR3 totals 15 residues. CDR1 is MNHEY, CDR2 SVGEGT, per germline. V was pared by 4 bases and J by 5 bases, with 12 bases between. CDR3 nucleotides: TGTGCCAGCAGTTTATACAGGAGTAATAATTCACCCCTCCACTTT. Its protein is CASSLYRSNNSPLHF.

DNA for the CDR3: TGTGCCAGTAGTACCGACAGGCAGCCCATGAGCTATGGCTACACCTTC. It encodes CASSTDRQPMSYGYTF. The J gene is TRBJ1-2, the V gene TRBV19; the D gene is possibly TRBD1 (6 bases). V was shortened by 4 bases and J by 4 bases, with 19 bases between the two germline ends. The CDR3 is made up of 16 amino acids. Germline V gene lookup returns CDR1 LNHDA and CDR2 SQIVND (reference sequence).

This chain joins TRBV11-3 and TRBJ2-7, with D unresolved. Germline CDR1 is SGHNT and CDR2 is YENEEA. The CDR3 is 14 residues long. Trimming removed 5 bases from V and 2 bases from J, with 13 bases in between. The CDR3 sequence is CASSDSRLAYEQYF. CDR3 DNA: TGTGCCAGCAGCGACTCAAGGTTGGCCTACGAGCAGTACTTC.

The CDR3 DNA is TGCGCCAGCGGAAAAGGACAGGGGGCTTTTCGGAGTACTGAAGCTTTCTTT. Its protein is CASGKGQGAFRSTEAFF. The chain couples TRBV5-1 to TRBJ1-1, with 11 bases that match TRBD1. The germline V gene encodes CDR1 SGHRS and CDR2 YFSETQ. The CDR3 sequence is 17 residues long. Trimming took 7 bases from V and 5 from J; bases not matched to a gene: 16. The full variable domain, in which reference TRBV5-1 and TRBJ1-1 provide the parts outside the CDR3, is KAGVTQTPRYLIKTRGQQVTLSCSPISGHRSVSWYQQTPGQGLQFLFEYFSETQRNKGNFPGRFSGRQFSNSRSEMNVSTLELGDSALYLCASGKGQGAFRSTEAFFGQGTRLTVV.

The chain links TRBV12-3 or TRBV12-4 to TRBJ2-5, with TRBD2 as a possible D gene (5 bases). Trimming took off 6 bases at V and 5 bases at J, with 13 bases between the two ends. This CDR3 has 13 residues. The CDR3 DNA reads as TGTGCCAGCAGCCTAGGGAGACGGGAGACCCAGTACTTC. This encodes CASSLGRRETQYF.

J is TRBJ2-5 and V is TRBV5-5; no reliable D call. CDR1 SGHKS and CDR2 YYEKEE come from the germline V gene (reference sequence). Trimming removed 0 bases at V and 7 bases at J, with 13 bases between. The CDR3 has 14 residues. This chain's CDR3 is CASSLEVGPGTQYF. CDR3 nucleotide sequence: TGTGCCAGCAGCTTGGAAGTAGGGCCCGGGACCCAGTACTTC. The variable domain in full, with the rest retrieved from reference TRBV5-5 and TRBJ2-5, is DAGVTQSPTHLIKTRGQQVTLRCSPISGHKSVSWYQQVLGQGPQFIFQYYEKEERGRGNFPDRFSARQFPNYSSELNVNALLLGDSALYLCASSLEVGPGTQYFGPGTRLLVL.

The CDR3 nucleotides are TGTGCCAGCAGCCAGCGGGACAGGTCAGATACGCAGTATTTT. Its translation: CASSQRDRSDTQYF. The chain joins TRBV4-2 to TRBJ2-3; 8 positions agree with TRBD1. CDR1 is LGHNA, CDR2 YNFKEQ, per germline. The CDR3 is made up of 14 amino acids. Trimming took 3 bases from V and 4 from J; bases not matched to a gene: 3.

The chain recombines TRBV18 with TRBJ2-1; no definite D call. The length of the CDR3 is 13 residues. Germline V gene sequence: CDR1 KGHSH, CDR2 LQKENI. Trimming shortened V by 0 bases and J by 3 bases, and 3 bases separated the two germline ends. Here the CDR3 DNA reads TGTGCCAGCTCACCACCCAGCTACAATGAGCAGTTCTTC. Translated: CASSPPSYNEQFF.

This chain links TRBV5-1 with TRBJ2-3; TRBD1 matches at 9 bases. This CDR3 is 15 amino acids long. In germline, CDR1 is SGHRS, CDR2 YFSETQ. The ends lost 7 bases at V and 1 base at J; junction bases unmatched: 7. This chain's CDR3 is CASGIRDRGTDTQYF. DNA for the CDR3: TGCGCCAGCGGAATCCGGGACAGGGGCACAGATACGCAGTATTTT.